This record concerns one T cell receptor beta chain sequence. Sequenced by immunoSEQ multiplex PCR; TCRdb stores in-frame clones only, minus some. Of 100,000 or so clones in the sample, about nine tenths are singletons; the top ten hold 11%. With V trimmed by 4 bases and J by 4 bases, 5 bases remained unmatched. The V gene's germline CDR1 is SGHNT and CDR2 YYREEE (reference sequence). The CDR3 has 15 residues. The source of the sample is a study of T cell responses to AZD1222 COVID-19 vaccine. The source is an adult who received the AZD1222 COVID-19 vaccine. The sample consisted of peripheral blood, taken 28 days after the second AZD1222 dose. J is TRBJ2-7 and V is TRBV5-4; 13 bases agree with TRBD2. CDR3 coding DNA: TGTGCCAGCAGCACTAGCGGGAGGGCGAGGTACGAGCAGTACTTC. Translated, it gives CASSTSGRARYEQYF.